One sample yielded the 22 T cell receptor beta chains listed below, sequenced in a study of early T cells in non-severe SARS-CoV-2 infection. Each CDR3 protein gets one entry after TCRdb re-called the 5' RACE reads with MiXCR. The sample holds 55,000 to 75,000 distinct CDR3 sequences; less than 9.5% are singletons and the top ten take 3% to 4%. Sequenced sample: whole blood. The receptors come from an adult who was a healthcare worker with PCR-confirmed SARS-CoV-2 infection or an uninfected control (not recorded which).

The chain is built from TRBV4-1 and TRBJ2-7; D is unclear. Looked up from germline, CDR1 is MGHRA and CDR2 is YSYEKL. Between the trimmed V and J ends, which lost 3 bases and 5 bases, there was a span of 2 bases. The CDR3 is 10 amino acids. CDR3 region: CASSHNEQYF. CDR3 nucleotides: TGCGCCAGCAGCCACAACGAGCAGTACTTC.

This clonotype has at least ten counts. This sequence joins TRBV7-2 and TRBJ2-2; D remains ambiguous. V shed 7 bases and J shed 0 bases, with 12 bases lying between them. This CDR3 comprises 15 residues. Germline-derived CDR1 and CDR2 are SGHTA and FQGNSA. CDR3 sequence reads: CASILGGTNTGELFF. The CDR3, as DNA: TGTGCCAGCATTCTCGGCGGAACGAACACCGGGGAGCTGTTTTTT.

This clonotype was detected a few times. The chain has TRBV2 and TRBJ2-1; D is unclear. The germline V and J ends were trimmed by 2 bases and 10 bases, with 9 bases remaining between them. The CDR3 extends over 12 amino acids. CDR1 and CDR2 (germline): SNHLY, FYNNEI. CDR3 DNA: TGTGCCAGCAGTGAACGCCCTGCGGAGCAGTTCTTC. This translates into CASSERPAEQFF.

This clonotype was seen only a few times. The chain carries TRBV15 and TRBJ2-3; 9 bases are shared with TRBD2. Germline loops: CDR1 LNHNV, CDR2 YYDKDF (reference sequence). J was trimmed by 3 bases and V by 8 bases; bases with no gene match: 3. This CDR3 spans 13 amino acids. CDR3 DNA sequence: TGTGCCACCGCGGGACTAGCTACAGATACGCAGTATTTT. Protein sequence: CATAGLATDTQYF.

The gene calls are TRBV12-3 or TRBV12-4 and TRBJ1-1; no firm D call. CDR3 size: 14 residues. Trimming cost V 3 bases and J 6 bases, with 14 bases left between them. The CDR3 region is CASSFRRLSAEAFF. The DNA for the CDR3 is TGTGCCAGCAGTTTCCGGAGGTTGAGCGCTGAAGCTTTCTTT.

This clonotype was recorded at least ten times. The gene calls are TRBV5-6 and TRBJ1-2; D remains ambiguous. The CDR3 is 11 residues long. CDR1 and CDR2 (germline): SGHDT, YYEEEE. Trimming removed 4 bases at V and 8 bases at J, with 9 bases between. In DNA, the CDR3 is TGTGCCAGCAGCATGGGGTTCGGCTACACCTTC. It encodes CASSMGFGYTF.

V usage is TRBV3-1 and J usage is TRBJ2-7; 9 nucleotides agree with TRBD2. CDR3 length equals 15 residues. CDR1 is LGHDT, CDR2 YNNKEL, per germline (reference sequence). Trimming took 1 base from V and 5 from J; bases not matched to a gene: 6. CDR3 DNA sequence: TGTGCCAGCAGCCAAGTATGGACTAGCGAGAACGAGCAGTACTTC. It yields the protein CASSQVWTSENEQYF.

A word on this clonotype: A much larger clone differs by one base, so this may be a read error. J is TRBJ2-7 and V is TRBV7-9; D possibly corresponds to TRBD2 (5 bases). The CDR3 is 13 amino acids. The germline V gene has CDR1 SEHNR and CDR2 FQNEAQ (reference sequence). The V gene lost 8 bases and the J gene lost 2 bases, with 13 bases spanning the gap. The CDR3 coding sequence is TGTGCCAGCGGCCGGACTGGACCCTACGAGCAGTACTTC. Translating gives CASGRTGPYEQYF.

The sample holds many counts of this clonotype. The chain joins TRBV9 to TRBJ2-7; no clear D. Germline V gene lookup returns CDR1 SGDLS and CDR2 YYNGEE. The CDR3 contains 13 residues. The V end lost 4 bases, the J end lost 0 bases, and 8 bases lay between the germline ends. CDR3 in DNA: TGTGCCAGCAGCAACGGATACTCCTACGAGCAGTACTTC. Translation: CASSNGYSYEQYF.

This clonotype was detected ten times or more. The CDR3 loop is CASSPGTGTYEQYF. CDR3 in DNA: TGTGCCAGCTCACCCGGGACAGGTACCTACGAGCAGTACTTC. The chain uses TRBV18 and TRBJ2-7; 8 bases are shared with TRBD1. From germline, CDR1 is KGHSH and CDR2 LQKENI. J gave up 2 bases and V 3 bases, and 3 bases lay outside the gene matches. CDR3 length: 14 residues.

This clonotype was counted ten times or more. CDR3 sequence reads: CASSRDDGTYGYTF. The CDR3 region has the DNA TGCGCCAGCAGCCGGGACGACGGAACTTATGGCTACACCTTC. The V and J genes are TRBV5-1 and TRBJ1-2; D perhaps matches TRBD1 (5 bases). Trimming pared 4 bases from V and 5 bases from J, leaving 15 bases between. CDR1 and CDR2 (germline): SGHRS, YFSETQ. The CDR3 is made up of 14 amino acids.

The chain recombines TRBV6-5 with TRBJ1-5; the D is unclear. V gave up 4 bases and J gave up 0 bases, with 10 bases separating them. Germline CDR1 reads MNHEY; CDR2 reads SVGAGI. The CDR3 contains 15 residues. The CDR3 loop reads CASSLGGHSNQPQHF. The CDR3 DNA reads as TGTGCCAGCAGTTTAGGAGGTCATAGCAATCAGCCCCAGCATTTT.

The count of this clonotype is one. The chain carries TRBV11-2 and TRBJ2-7, with 8 positions matching TRBD1. The junction had 16 bases not matched to a gene; V was cut back by 5 bases and J by 1 base. The germline V gene encodes CDR1 SGHAT and CDR2 FQNNGV. There are 18 residues in the CDR3. CDR3 nucleotide sequence: TGTGCCAGCAGCCCCATAGACAGGGGTGGCCGAAGTTCCTACGAGCAGTACTTC. It codes for CASSPIDRGGRSSYEQYF.

The chain links TRBV6-6 to TRBJ2-7; D remains ambiguous. The length of the CDR3 is 13 residues. Deletions cut 6 bases from V and 2 bases from J, with 11 bases between. Germline CDR1 and CDR2: MNHNY and SVGAGI (reference sequence). The CDR3 loop is CASSPAMTYEQYF. The CDR3 bases are TGTGCCAGCAGCCCGGCCATGACCTACGAGCAGTACTTC.

This clonotype was counted at least ten times. The rearrangement links TRBV5-1 to TRBJ2-2; D possibly uses TRBD1 or TRBD2 (5 bases each). CDR3 size: 13 residues. Trimming cost V 4 bases and J 13 bases, with 17 bases left between them. Germline assignment: CDR1 SGHRS and CDR2 YFSETQ. CDR3 DNA: TGCGCCAGCAGCCGAACCGGGACCCGACCGCTGTTTTTT. Encoded protein: CASSRTGTRPLFF.

This clonotype was found a few times. The chain carries TRBV19 and TRBJ2-2; no clear D. The V gene's germline CDR1 is LNHDA and CDR2 SQIVND (reference sequence). The CDR3 covers 15 residues. Trimming left V 1 base short and J 0 bases short, with 6 bases between. The CDR3 here is CASSIGITNTGELFF. Here the CDR3 DNA reads TGTGCCAGTAGTATAGGAATAACGAACACCGGGGAGCTGTTTTTT.

V is TRBV7-2 and J is TRBJ2-1; a weak D match, TRBD2 (5 bases). V was cut by 4 bases and J by 2 bases, with 15 bases left in between. This CDR3 region has 16 residues. The germline V gene encodes CDR1 SGHTA and CDR2 FQGNSA. CDR3 in amino acids: CASSSAFGSAYNEQFF. The CDR3 DNA reads TGTGCCAGCAGCTCCGCTTTTGGTAGCGCCTACAATGAGCAGTTCTTC.

The chain has TRBV20-1 and TRBJ2-1; TRBD2 matches at 7 bases. The V segment lost 3 bases and the J segment 8 bases; nucleotides outside the gene matches: 10. CDR1 is DFQATT and CDR2 is SNEGSKA in the germline V gene (reference sequence). The CDR3 sequence is 14 residues long. The CDR3 DNA reads as TGCAGTGCTAGCACGTGGCGGGAGTCCCATGAGCAGTTCTTC. This gives the protein CSASTWRESHEQFF.

This clonotype was seen ten or more times. This chain connects TRBV29-1 to TRBJ2-2; 12 positions match TRBD2. This CDR3 is built from 16 residues. Germline V gene lookup returns CDR1 SQVTM and CDR2 ANQGSEA. The V segment lost 4 bases and the J segment 5 bases; nucleotides outside the gene matches: 8. The CDR3 sequence: CSVGGLAGRGTGELFF. The CDR3 DNA is TGCAGCGTTGGAGGACTAGCGGGAAGGGGAACCGGGGAGCTGTTTTTT.

There are many counts of this clonotype. V and J are TRBV28 and TRBJ2-1; 12 bases fit TRBD1. The CDR3 totals 15 residues. Germline CDR1 and CDR2: MDHEN and SYDVKM. Trimming cost V 7 bases and J 8 bases; bases outside gene matches: 9. The CDR3 reads CASTTSGTGGDEQFF. The CDR3 DNA reads TGTGCCAGCACCACCTCCGGGACAGGGGGCGATGAGCAGTTCTTC.

The chain combines TRBV7-8 with TRBJ1-1; 7 nucleotides align to TRBD1. There are 16 residues in the CDR3. With V trimmed by 0 bases and J by 5 bases, 9 bases remained unmatched. The germline V gene encodes CDR1 SGHVS and CDR2 FQNEAQ. In nucleotides, the CDR3 is TGTGCCAGCAGCTTAGCACCGACAGGGCGTTGGACTGAAGCTTTCTTT. Amino acid sequence: CASSLAPTGRWTEAFF.

In this sample, this clonotype turned up many times. The rearrangement joins TRBV28 to TRBJ2-1; 10 bases are shared with TRBD1. Unmatched junction bases numbered 10, after V lost 2 bases and J lost 6 bases. In germline, CDR1 is MDHEN, CDR2 SYDVKM. CDR3 size: 17 residues. CDR3 sequence (DNA): TGTGCCAGCAGTTTAGTAGAACGACAGGGGGCTCGCAATGAGCAGTTCTTC. Translated, it gives CASSLVERQGARNEQFF.